This is a list of T cell receptor beta chains from one sample in a study of beta chain features in type 1 diabetes. Measured with immunoSEQ multiplex PCR; TCRdb has only the in-frame clones, and not every one. The sample lists 150,000 or so clones; over 7.5% were seen once. Sequenced sample: central memory CD4+ T cells from blood. These receptors all stem from a woman between 18 and 30 years old in good health. Each CDR3 is given with its conserved first and last residue. A D gene is named only where the DNA matches it firmly. The size field is filled for only some rows; it gives once, few, many or a size class.

V gene,clone size,J gene,D gene,CDR3 protein,CDR3 DNA
TRBV14,few,TRBJ2-3,-,CASSQLGLDTQYF,TGTGCCAGCAGCCAATTAGGACTAGATACGCAGTATTTT
TRBV18,few,TRBJ1-5,TRBD1,CASSPTGDNQPQHF,TGTGCCAGCTCACCTACAGGGGACAATCAGCCCCAGCATTTT
TRBV18,few,TRBJ1-1,TRBD1,CASSPGGMNTEAFF,TGTGCCAGCTCCCCAGGGGGGATGAACACTGAAGCTTTCTTT
TRBV4-2,few,TRBJ2-5,-,CASSRLGETQYF,TGTGCCAGCAGCCGACTCGGAGAGACCCAGTACTTC
TRBV27,-,TRBJ2-7,-,CASSKQGLSSYEQYF,TGTGCCAGCAGCAAACAGGGATTGAGCTCCTACGAGCAGTACTTC
TRBV7-9,few,TRBJ1-6,-,CASSSRVLGNSPLHF,TGTGCCAGCAGCTCCAGGGTTCTAGGAAATTCACCCCTCCACTTT
TRBV7-9,few,TRBJ2-1,-,CASSLDGAWREQFF,TGTGCCAGCAGCTTAGATGGGGCCTGGCGCGAGCAGTTCTTC
TRBV12-5,-,TRBJ1-1,-,CASAIRRGSEAFF,TGTGCTAGTGCTATTCGGAGAGGGAGTGAAGCTTTCTTT
TRBV7-9,few,TRBJ2-5,-,CASSSMGGSETQYF,TGTGCCAGCAGCTCCATGGGGGGATCTGAGACCCAGTACTTC
TRBV2,few,TRBJ2-3,TRBD2,CASTLGDSGADTQYF,TGTGCCAGCACCCTAGGTGATAGCGGGGCCGATACGCAGTATTTT
TRBV18,few,TRBJ2-1,TRBD2,CASSPPTSGYNEQFF,TGTGCCAGCTCACCACCTACTAGCGGTTACAATGAGCAGTTCTTC
TRBV27,-,TRBJ2-7,-,CASRTFHEQYF,TGTGCCAGCAGAACATTCCACGAGCAGTACTTC
TRBV20-1,-,TRBJ1-1,-,CSASPRDEAFF,TGCAGTGCTAGCCCCCGGGATGAAGCTTTCTTT
TRBV2,few,TRBJ2-3,TRBD2,CASRSGGSLGTDTQYF,TGTGCCAGCAGGAGCGGGGGGTCCCTTGGGACAGATACGCAGTATTTT
TRBV27,few,TRBJ2-2,-,CASSPTKGTGELFF,TGTGCCAGCAGTCCGACTAAGGGCACCGGGGAGCTGTTTTTT
TRBV28,-,TRBJ2-7,TRBD2,CASRTSGGASYEQYF,TGTGCCAGCAGAACTAGCGGGGGGGCATCCTACGAGCAGTACTTC
TRBV4-3,few,TRBJ1-1,TRBD1,CASSQGQNMNTEAFF,TGCGCCAGCAGCCAGGGACAGAACATGAACACTGAAGCTTTCTTT
TRBV10-3,few,TRBJ1-1,TRBD1,CAISAPQGSSTEAFF,TGTGCCATCAGTGCCCCACAGGGGTCGAGCACTGAAGCTTTCTTT
TRBV5-4,few,TRBJ1-2,TRBD1,CASSLYTGASYGYTF,TGTGCCAGCAGCTTGTATACAGGGGCCAGCTATGGCTACACCTTC
TRBV9,few,TRBJ1-2,-,CASSGDINNYGYTF,TGTGCCAGCAGCGGCGACATAAATAACTATGGCTACACCTTC
TRBV7-2,-,TRBJ2-7,-,CASSFDRAYEQYF,TGTGCCAGCAGCTTCGACAGAGCCTACGAGCAGTACTTC
TRBV14,few,TRBJ2-7,TRBD1,CASSRDRIDEQYF,TGTGCCAGCAGCCGGGACAGAATCGACGAGCAGTACTTC
TRBV27,few,TRBJ2-5,TRBD2,CASSLGLAGVETQYF,TGTGCCAGCAGTTTGGGACTAGCGGGGGTGGAGACCCAGTACTTC
TRBV9,few,TRBJ2-1,TRBD2,CASSFRLAGGGNEQFF,TGTGCCAGCAGCTTTAGACTAGCGGGGGGGGGTAATGAGCAGTTCTTC
TRBV30,-,TRBJ1-2,-,CAWTPGERNYGYTF,TGTGCCTGGACCCCAGGGGAGAGGAACTATGGCTACACCTTC
TRBV9,few,TRBJ2-2,-,CASSLDVAANTGELFF,TGTGCCAGCAGTCTTGATGTAGCGGCGAACACCGGGGAGCTGTTTTTT
TRBV23-1,many,TRBJ2-6,-,CASSQSEGAGANVLTF,TGCGCCAGCAGTCAATCAGAGGGGGCTGGGGCCAACGTCCTGACTTTC
TRBV27,few,TRBJ2-1,TRBD2,CASSFGSSGRDHEQFF,TGTGCCAGCAGTTTCGGCTCTAGCGGGAGGGACCATGAGCAGTTCTTC
TRBV9,-,TRBJ2-1,TRBD2,CASSPPGGASEQFF,TGTGCCAGCAGCCCCCCCGGGGGGGCGTCTGAGCAGTTCTTC
TRBV5-1,few,TRBJ1-1,-,CASSAGEYTEAFF,TGCGCCAGCAGCGCCGGGGAATACACTGAAGCTTTCTTT
TRBV4-1,few,TRBJ2-7,TRBD1,CASSLRRPGQGAAEVPYEQYF,TGCGCCAGCAGCCTAAGACGGCCAGGACAGGGGGCGGCGGAGGTGCCCTACGAGCAGTACTTC
TRBV28,few,TRBJ1-3,TRBD1,CASNDRGNSGNTIYF,TGTGCCAGCAATGACAGGGGGAACTCTGGAAACACCATATATTTT
TRBV2,-,TRBJ2-1,TRBD2,CASSTGLAFDNEQFF,TGTGCCAGCAGTACCGGACTAGCTTTCGACAATGAGCAGTTCTTC
TRBV4-3,few,TRBJ2-7,-,CASSQDTGFYEQYF,TGCGCCAGCAGCCAAGATACAGGGTTCTACGAGCAGTACTTC
TRBV7-9,-,TRBJ1-1,TRBD1,CASSLGQGAPEAFF,TGTGCCAGCAGCTTAGGCCAGGGGGCACCTGAAGCTTTCTTT
TRBV10-2,-,TRBJ2-7,TRBD2,CASSELVLAGFMGNDGEQYF,TGCGCCAGCAGTGAGTTGGTCCTAGCGGGATTTATGGGTAACGACGGCGAGCAGTACTTC
TRBV4-3,few,TRBJ1-5,-,CASSQDSYQPQHF,TGCGCCAGCAGCCAAGATTCGTATCAGCCCCAGCATTTT
TRBV30,-,TRBJ1-2,-,CAWTQNYGYTF,TGTGCCTGGACACAGAACTATGGCTACACCTTC
TRBV7-2,-,TRBJ2-7,TRBD2,CASSISTSGGFYEQYF,TGTGCCAGCAGCATATCGACTAGCGGGGGATTTTACGAGCAGTACTTC
TRBV7-9,-,TRBJ1-1,TRBD1,CASSSRRQGGTEAFF,TGTGCCAGCAGCTCCCGAAGACAGGGAGGCACTGAAGCTTTCTTT
TRBV9,-,TRBJ2-3,TRBD2,CASSATERGGRSTQYF,TGTGCCAGCAGCGCGACTGAGCGGGGGGGCCGTAGTACGCAGTATTTT
TRBV18,few,TRBJ2-5,-,CASSPRRQETQYF,TGTGCCAGCTCACCAAGGAGGCAAGAGACCCAGTACTTC
TRBV5-6,-,TRBJ2-7,-,CASTRDGGQSYEQYF,TGTGCCAGCACCCGGGACGGGGGACAGTCCTACGAGCAGTACTTC
TRBV7-2,-,TRBJ2-3,-,CASRALVSVDTQYF,TGTGCCAGCAGGGCTCTGGTTAGCGTCGATACGCAGTATTTT
TRBV10-3,-,TRBJ2-7,TRBD2,CAISESGASGSGEQYF,TGTGCCATCAGTGAGTCCGGGGCTAGCGGGAGTGGCGAGCAGTACTTC
TRBV9,few,TRBJ1-5,-,CASSPGETPNQPQHF,TGTGCCAGCAGCCCAGGCGAGACACCTAATCAGCCCCAGCATTTT
TRBV2,few,TRBJ2-1,-,CASAGRSNEQFF,TGTGCCAGCGCAGGCCGCAGCAATGAGCAGTTCTTC
TRBV4-1,-,TRBJ2-1,TRBD1,CASSLIGRGPTYNEQFF,TGCGCCAGCAGCCTTATTGGAAGGGGGCCGACCTACAATGAGCAGTTCTTC
TRBV7-2,many,TRBJ2-7,-,CASSLPSSYEQYF,TGTGCCAGCAGCTTACCGAGCTCCTACGAGCAGTACTTC
TRBV29-1,few,TRBJ1-1,-,CSVGGGSGNTEAFF,TGCAGCGTGGGAGGAGGGTCGGGGAACACTGAAGCTTTCTTT
TRBV12-5,few,TRBJ2-1,-,CASGLREGLGGQQFF,TGTGCTAGTGGTTTGCGGGAGGGACTAGGGGGCCAGCAGTTCTTC
TRBV10-3,-,TRBJ2-7,TRBD1,CAISGRDRVSSYEQYF,TGTGCCATCAGTGGCCGGGACAGGGTTTCCTCCTACGAGCAGTACTTC
TRBV5-4,-,TRBJ2-2,TRBD1,CATKDRGLGTGELFF,TGTGCCACCAAAGACAGGGGGCTTGGCACCGGGGAGCTGTTTTTT